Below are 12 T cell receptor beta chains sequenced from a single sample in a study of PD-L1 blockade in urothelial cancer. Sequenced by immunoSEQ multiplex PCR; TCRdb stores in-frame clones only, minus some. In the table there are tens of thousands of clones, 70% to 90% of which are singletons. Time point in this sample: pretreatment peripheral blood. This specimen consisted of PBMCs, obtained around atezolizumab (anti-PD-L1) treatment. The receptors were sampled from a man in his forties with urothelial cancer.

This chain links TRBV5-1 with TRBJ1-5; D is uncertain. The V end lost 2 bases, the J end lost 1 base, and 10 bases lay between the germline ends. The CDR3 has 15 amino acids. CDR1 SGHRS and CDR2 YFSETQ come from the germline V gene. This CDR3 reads CASSLSGGSNQPQHF. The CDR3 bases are TGCGCCAGCAGCTTATCAGGAGGGAGCAATCAGCCCCAGCATTTT.

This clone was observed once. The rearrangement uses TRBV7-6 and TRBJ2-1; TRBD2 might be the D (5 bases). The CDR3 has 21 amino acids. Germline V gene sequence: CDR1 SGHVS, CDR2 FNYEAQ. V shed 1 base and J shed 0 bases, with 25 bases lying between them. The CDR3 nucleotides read TGTGCCAGCAGCTTAGGCCCCCTCACTAGTCGACGCCTGAGCTCCTACAATGAGCAGTTCTTC. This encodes CASSLGPLTSRRLSSYNEQFF.

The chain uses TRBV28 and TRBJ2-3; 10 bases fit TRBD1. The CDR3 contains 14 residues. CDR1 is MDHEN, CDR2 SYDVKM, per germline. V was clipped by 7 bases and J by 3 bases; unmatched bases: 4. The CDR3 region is CASNRDRGTDTQYF. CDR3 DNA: TGTGCCAGCAACCGGGACAGGGGAACAGATACGCAGTATTTT.

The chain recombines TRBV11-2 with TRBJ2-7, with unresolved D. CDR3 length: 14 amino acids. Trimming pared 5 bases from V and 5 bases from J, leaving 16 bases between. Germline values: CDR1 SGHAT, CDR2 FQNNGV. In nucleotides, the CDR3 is TGTGCCAGCAGCCCCCGTTCCCAACGCGACGAGCAGTACTTC. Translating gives CASSPRSQRDEQYF.

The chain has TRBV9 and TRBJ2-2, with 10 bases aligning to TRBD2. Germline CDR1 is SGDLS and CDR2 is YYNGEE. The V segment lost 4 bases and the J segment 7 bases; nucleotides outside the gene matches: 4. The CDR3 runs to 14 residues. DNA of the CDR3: TGTGCCAGCAGCCCTAGCGGGGGATTCGGGGAGCTGTTTTTT. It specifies CASSPSGGFGELFF. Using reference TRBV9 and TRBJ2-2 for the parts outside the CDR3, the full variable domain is DSGVTQTPKHLITATGQRVTLRCSPRSGDLSVYWYQQSLDQGLQFLIQYYNGEERAKGNILERFSAQQFPDLHSELNLSSLELGDSALYFCASSPSGGFGELFFGEGSRLTVL.

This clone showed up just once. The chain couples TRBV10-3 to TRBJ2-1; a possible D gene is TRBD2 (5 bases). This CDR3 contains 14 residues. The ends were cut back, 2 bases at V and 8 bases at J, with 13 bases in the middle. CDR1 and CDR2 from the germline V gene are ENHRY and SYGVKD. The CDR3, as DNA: TGTGCCATCAGTGAGGAGGCTAGCAGCCATGAGCAGTTCTTC. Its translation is CAISEEASSHEQFF.

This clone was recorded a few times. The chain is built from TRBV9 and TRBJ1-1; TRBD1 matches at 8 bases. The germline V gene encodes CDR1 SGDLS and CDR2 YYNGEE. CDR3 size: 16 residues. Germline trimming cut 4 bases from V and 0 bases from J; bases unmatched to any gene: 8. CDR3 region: CASSPGTGGMNTEAFF. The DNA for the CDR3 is TGTGCCAGCAGCCCAGGGACAGGCGGTATGAACACTGAAGCTTTCTTT.

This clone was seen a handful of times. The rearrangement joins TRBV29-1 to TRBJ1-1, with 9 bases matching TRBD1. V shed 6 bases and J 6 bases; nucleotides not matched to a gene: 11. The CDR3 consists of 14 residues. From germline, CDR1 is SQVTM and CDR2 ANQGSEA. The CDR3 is CSVCRDRVRPEAFF. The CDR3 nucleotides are TGCAGCGTCTGCCGGGACAGGGTTCGGCCTGAAGCTTTCTTT.

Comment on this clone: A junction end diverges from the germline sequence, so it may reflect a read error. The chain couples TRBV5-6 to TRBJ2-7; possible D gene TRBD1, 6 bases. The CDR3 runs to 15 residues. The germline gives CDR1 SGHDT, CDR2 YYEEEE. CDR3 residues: CASSLDRLVTYEQYF. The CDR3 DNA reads TGTGCCAGCAGTTTGGACAGATTAGTTACCTACGAGCAGTACTTC.

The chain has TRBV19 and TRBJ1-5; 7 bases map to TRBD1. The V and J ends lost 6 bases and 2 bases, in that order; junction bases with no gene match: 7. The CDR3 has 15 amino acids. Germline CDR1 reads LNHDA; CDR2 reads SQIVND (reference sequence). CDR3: CASRPDRAGNQPQHF. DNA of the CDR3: TGTGCCAGTAGGCCCGACAGGGCCGGCAATCAGCCCCAGCATTTT.

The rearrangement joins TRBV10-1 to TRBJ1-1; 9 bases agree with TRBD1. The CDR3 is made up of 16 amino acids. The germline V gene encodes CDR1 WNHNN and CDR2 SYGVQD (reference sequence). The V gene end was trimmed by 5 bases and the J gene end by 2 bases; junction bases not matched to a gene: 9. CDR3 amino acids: CASSPGQGDFNTEAFF. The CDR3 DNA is TGCGCCAGCAGTCCGGGACAGGGTGACTTCAACACTGAAGCTTTCTTT.

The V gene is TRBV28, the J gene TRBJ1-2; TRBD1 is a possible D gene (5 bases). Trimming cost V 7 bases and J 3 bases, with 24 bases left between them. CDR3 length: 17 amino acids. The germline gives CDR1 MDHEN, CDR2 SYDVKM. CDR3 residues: CASKAWSVRGFDYGYTF. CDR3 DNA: TGTGCCAGCAAGGCCTGGTCTGTGCGGGGGTTCGACTATGGCTACACCTTC.